The T cell receptor beta chain under discussion was sequenced for a study of CD8 T cells in ankylosing spondylitis. The CDR3 extends over 12 amino acids. V was trimmed by 6 bases and J by 5 bases, leaving 9 bases between them. Generation of TCR beta libraries employed quantitative 5'-RACE incorporating molecular barcodes. TCRdb processed the 5' RACE reads anew with MiXCR; each CDR3 protein has one entry. This sample has some 250,000 distinct CDR3 sequences, with under 30% found just once. Study findings and constraints: The disease-linked clones had a CD8+ phenotype and low blood frequencies. Disease-linked clones reportedly showed significant enrichment in matched ankylosing spondylitis synovial fluid. About 8 highly homologous variants made up a TCR beta motif, and this motif appeared characteristic of ankylosing spondylitis blood.

This clonotype was detected many times. Its antigen remains unidentified. The clonotype was recovered from a male donor with ankylosing spondylitis or in good health (not recorded which). The specimen was blood, either unsorted or a sorted T cell fraction (not recorded which). V is TRBV12-3 or TRBV12-4 and J is TRBJ2-3, with no clear D. CDR3 bases: TGTGCCAGCAGCGATTCGGGAGATACGCAGTATTTT. The encoded protein is CASSDSGDTQYF.